The 2 T cell receptor beta chains below were found in one sample sequenced in a study of T cell changes during pregnancy in multiple sclerosis. The method was immunoSEQ multiplex PCR; TCRdb's version includes in-frame clones alone and lacks a portion of them. The sample yields roughly 70,000 clones, 92% seen once. The starting material was peripheral blood, obtained in the third trimester of pregnancy. These TCRs come from a female donor in good health, enrolled as a control in a pregnancy study.

The chain carries TRBV15 and TRBJ2-2; D perhaps matches TRBD2 (5 bases). The CDR3 sequence is 16 residues long. Germline V gives CDR1 LNHNV, CDR2 YYDKDF (reference sequence). Trimming pared 1 base from V and 0 bases from J, leaving 9 bases between. CDR3 residues: CATSRGEGSNTGELFF. In DNA, the CDR3 is TGTGCCACCAGCAGAGGTGAGGGATCGAACACCGGGGAGCTGTTTTTT.

The chain employs TRBV7-8 and TRBJ2-7, with 8 bases matching TRBD2. Germline trimming cut 1 base from V and 6 bases from J; bases unmatched to any gene: 5. The CDR3 totals 14 residues. Germline V gene lookup returns CDR1 SGHVS and CDR2 FQNEAQ. CDR3 in amino acids: CASSLGGGHSEQYF. CDR3 sequence (DNA): TGTGCCAGCAGCTTAGGCGGGGGGCACTCCGAGCAGTACTTC.